This entry lists 22 T cell receptor beta chains sequenced from one sample in a study of long-term antiretroviral therapy in people with HIV. It was version v3.0 of the immunoSEQ assay that was run at survey level. TCRdb keeps only in-frame clones here, not all; method: immunoSEQ multiplex PCR. The table lists about 28,000 clones, about 90% of them singletons. The sample here was unsorted PBMCs, taken 2 years after starting antiretroviral therapy. The receptors come from a man aged 50 to 60 with HIV.

V gene TRBV6-5 combines with J gene TRBJ1-1; no reliable D call. The CDR3 consists of 12 residues. The V end lost 5 bases, the J end lost 1 base, and 5 bases lay between the germline ends. From germline, CDR1 is MNHEY and CDR2 SVGAGI. In DNA form, the CDR3 reads TGTGCCAGCAGTCGACAGAACACTGAAGCTTTCTTT. Its protein is CASSRQNTEAFF.

This clone was seen once. The V and J genes are TRBV7-2 and TRBJ2-1; D gene unclear. V was cut by 7 bases and J by 4 bases, with 14 bases left in between. CDR1 is SGHTA, CDR2 FQGNSA, per germline. This CDR3 comprises 14 residues. The DNA for the CDR3 is TGTGCCAGCAACCCTTACCCTAGGTACAATGAGCAGTTCTTC. It is translated as CASNPYPRYNEQFF.

The J gene is TRBJ2-5, the V gene TRBV19; the D gene is possibly TRBD2 (6 bases). V gave up 6 bases and J gave up 3 bases, with 20 bases separating them. This CDR3 contains 16 residues. Per germline, CDR1 LNHDA and CDR2 SQIVND (reference sequence). The DNA for the CDR3 is TGTGCCAGTAGGATCCGGGGGACCGGTCGGAAAGAGACCCAGTACTTC. Amino acids: CASRIRGTGRKETQYF.

The chain recombines TRBV29-1 with TRBJ1-1; 12 nucleotides line up with TRBD1. The CDR3 is 15 residues long. The trim removed 5 bases at V and 7 bases at J, leaving 11 bases unmatched. CDR1 SQVTM and CDR2 ANQGSEA come from the germline V gene. This chain's CDR3 is CSVRGTGGPSIEAFF. In nucleotides, the CDR3 is TGCAGCGTTAGAGGGACAGGGGGCCCTTCCATTGAAGCTTTCTTT.

V gene TRBV6-6 combines with J gene TRBJ2-2; D uncertain. Deletions cut 7 bases from V and 4 bases from J, with 10 bases between. This CDR3 has 13 residues. CDR1 and CDR2 (germline): MNHNY, SVGAGI (reference sequence). CDR3 nucleotides: TGTGCCAGCAAATTGGTGATCACCGGGGAGCTGTTTTTT. This sequence encodes CASKLVITGELFF.

The chain links TRBV19 to TRBJ1-1, with D unresolved. Looked up from germline, CDR1 is LNHDA and CDR2 is SQIVND (reference sequence). CDR3 length: 12 amino acids. V lost 7 bases, J lost 6 bases, and 12 bases lay in between. The CDR3 loop is CASTPGRAEAFF. The CDR3 bases are TGTGCCAGTACCCCTGGACGGGCTGAAGCTTTCTTT.

This rearrangement joins TRBV7-6 to TRBJ2-7; TRBD1 matches 10 bases. V was clipped by 5 bases and J by 5 bases; unmatched bases: 3. The germline gives CDR1 SGHVS, CDR2 FNYEAQ. CDR3 length: 13 residues. This chain's CDR3 is CASSRDRGHEQYF. CDR3 in DNA: TGTGCCAGCAGCCGGGACAGGGGCCACGAGCAGTACTTC.

This sequence joins TRBV14 and TRBJ2-7; TRBD2 aligns across 7 bases. CDR1 and CDR2 (germline): SGHDN, FVKESK. This CDR3 comprises 16 residues. V shed 2 bases, J shed 2 bases, and the junction held 9 bases outside the gene matches. CDR3 residues: CASSQPVGRPPYEQYF. The CDR3 region has the DNA TGTGCCAGCAGCCAACCAGTCGGGAGGCCCCCCTACGAGCAGTACTTC.

This clone occurred once. The V and J genes are TRBV7-2 and TRBJ2-2, with TRBD2 identical over 7 bases. Looked up from germline, CDR1 is SGHTA and CDR2 is FQGNSA. Trimming at V came to 6 bases and at J to 5 bases, leaving 9 bases not matched to a gene. The CDR3 runs 15 residues. The CDR3 region is CASSQSTSLTGELFF. Written as DNA, the CDR3 is TGTGCCAGCAGTCAGTCGACTAGCCTGACCGGGGAGCTGTTTTTT.

The chain is built from TRBV27 and TRBJ1-2; 12 nucleotides agree with TRBD1. This CDR3 is built from 15 residues. The V segment lost 7 bases and the J segment 8 bases; nucleotides outside the gene matches: 11. The germline V gene has CDR1 MNHEY and CDR2 SMNVEV (reference sequence). CDR3 in amino acids: CASTPLGTGGGGYTF. In DNA form, the CDR3 reads TGTGCCAGCACTCCACTCGGGACAGGGGGCGGGGGCTACACCTTC.

This clone was seen once. The chain couples TRBV5-4 to TRBJ2-2; 10 nucleotides align to TRBD1. The CDR3 contains 17 residues. V was clipped by 1 base and J by 8 bases; unmatched bases: 11. Germline V lookup: CDR1 SGHNT, CDR2 YYREEE (reference sequence). The DNA for the CDR3 is TGTGCCAGCAGCTTGATACGACAGGGGGCGGTTAAAGGGGAGCTGTTTTTT. Its protein product is CASSLIRQGAVKGELFF.

The genes are TRBV28 and TRBJ2-1; D gene ambiguous. Germline loops: CDR1 MDHEN, CDR2 SYDVKM. This CDR3 is built from 15 residues. V shed 7 bases and J shed 4 bases, with 17 bases lying between them. CDR3 coding DNA: TGTGCCAGCACCCCGAACGGGCCGACTTACAATGAGCAGTTCTTC. As protein: CASTPNGPTYNEQFF.

V is TRBV2 and J is TRBJ1-5; tentatively, D is TRBD1 (6 bases). The V end lost 1 base, the J end lost 3 bases, and 10 bases lay between the germline ends. The CDR3 covers 15 residues. Per germline, CDR1 SNHLY and CDR2 FYNNEI. CDR3 amino acids: CASSEVGQPNQPQHF. The CDR3 nucleotides are TGTGCCAGCAGTGAAGTCGGACAGCCCAATCAGCCCCAGCATTTT.

The chain combines TRBV19 with TRBJ1-3; D remains ambiguous. The CDR3 covers 12 residues. Germline V CDR1 and CDR2: LNHDA, SQIVND (reference sequence). V lost 3 bases, J lost 2 bases, and 2 bases lay in between. The CDR3 loop reads CASSIPGNTIYF. The CDR3 bases are TGTGCCAGTAGTATTCCTGGAAACACCATATATTTT. Full variable domain (missing parts from reference TRBV19 and TRBJ1-3): DGGITQSPKYLFRKEGQNVTLSCEQNLNHDAMYWYRQDPGQGLRLIYYSQIVNDFQKGDIAEGYSVSREKKESFPLTVTSAQKNPTAFYLCASSIPGNTIYFGEGSWLTVV.

The chain employs TRBV9 and TRBJ2-5; D ambiguous. Germline assignment: CDR1 SGDLS and CDR2 YYNGEE. Trimming removed 1 base at V and 2 bases at J, with 0 bases between. CDR3 length: 11 residues. Here the CDR3 reads CASSVQETQYF. DNA for the CDR3: TGTGCCAGCAGCGTACAAGAGACCCAGTACTTC.

The rearrangement joins TRBV11-2 to TRBJ1-2; perhaps TRBD1 as D (5 bases). Germline assignment: CDR1 SGHAT and CDR2 FQNNGV. Trimming left V 7 bases short and J 7 bases short, with 22 bases between. The CDR3 runs to 15 residues. CDR3 sequence reads: CASTSWSSDISGYTF. CDR3 bases: TGTGCCAGCACCTCATGGAGTTCGGACATTTCTGGCTACACCTTC.

The chain is built from TRBV2 and TRBJ2-1; D may correspond to TRBD1 or TRBD2 (5 bases each). Germline V CDR1 and CDR2: SNHLY, FYNNEI. V dropped 9 bases and J dropped 7 bases, with 13 bases sitting between them. CDR3 length: 12 amino acids. The chain's CDR3 is CARSGPSNEQFF. CDR3 nucleotides: TGTGCCAGGTCGGGACCTTCTAATGAGCAGTTCTTC.

The chain recombines TRBV4-3 with TRBJ2-1; 11 bases match TRBD1. Looked up from germline, CDR1 is LGHNA and CDR2 is YSLEER. V lost 0 bases, J lost 4 bases, and 5 bases stayed unmatched. The CDR3 consists of 17 residues. The CDR3 bases are TGCGCCAGCAGCCAAGATGGGACAGGGGGTGCGTACAATGAGCAGTTCTTC. Translation: CASSQDGTGGAYNEQFF.

This rearrangement joins TRBV6-5 to TRBJ1-5, with 7 nucleotides matching TRBD1. CDR1 and CDR2 (germline): MNHEY, SVGAGI. V was pared by 6 bases and J by 3 bases, with 8 bases of the junction left unmatched. CDR3 length equals 15 residues. CDR3 amino acids: CASSSRTGDNQPQHF. The CDR3 region has the DNA TGTGCCAGCAGCTCCCGGACAGGCGACAATCAGCCCCAGCATTTT.

The genes are TRBV19 and TRBJ1-2, with D possibly being TRBD1 (5 bases). V lost 8 bases, J lost 5 bases, and 15 bases lay in between. Germline V gives CDR1 LNHDA, CDR2 SQIVND (reference sequence). The CDR3 contains 13 residues. CDR3 bases: TGTGCCAGTTGGGGCAGCAACAGTTATGGCTACACCTTC. Translating gives CASWGSNSYGYTF. Filled out from reference TRBV19 and TRBJ1-2, the complete variable domain reads DGGITQSPKYLFRKEGQNVTLSCEQNLNHDAMYWYRQDPGQGLRLIYYSQIVNDFQKGDIAEGYSVSREKKESFPLTVTSAQKNPTAFYLCASWGSNSYGYTFGSGTRLTVV.

The chain carries TRBV13 and TRBJ1-6, with TRBD1 matching over 9 bases. Germline V gene lookup returns CDR1 PRHDT and CDR2 FYEKMQ (reference sequence). CDR3 length: 16 amino acids. Losses at the gene ends were 4 bases for V and 8 bases for J; bases not matched to a gene: 9. CDR3: CASSSPGQGGDSPLHF. CDR3 nucleotides: TGTGCCAGCAGCTCCCCGGGACAGGGTGGTGATTCACCCCTCCACTTT.

DNA for the CDR3: TGTGCCAGCAGCTACTCCCGGGACATCCCCTCCTACGAGCAGTACTTC. Translated, it gives CASSYSRDIPSYEQYF. The rearrangement links TRBV7-8 to TRBJ2-7; a weak D match, TRBD1 (6 bases). Germline V lookup: CDR1 SGHVS, CDR2 FQNEAQ. Deletions cut 4 bases from V and 0 bases from J, with 16 bases between. This CDR3 region has 16 residues.